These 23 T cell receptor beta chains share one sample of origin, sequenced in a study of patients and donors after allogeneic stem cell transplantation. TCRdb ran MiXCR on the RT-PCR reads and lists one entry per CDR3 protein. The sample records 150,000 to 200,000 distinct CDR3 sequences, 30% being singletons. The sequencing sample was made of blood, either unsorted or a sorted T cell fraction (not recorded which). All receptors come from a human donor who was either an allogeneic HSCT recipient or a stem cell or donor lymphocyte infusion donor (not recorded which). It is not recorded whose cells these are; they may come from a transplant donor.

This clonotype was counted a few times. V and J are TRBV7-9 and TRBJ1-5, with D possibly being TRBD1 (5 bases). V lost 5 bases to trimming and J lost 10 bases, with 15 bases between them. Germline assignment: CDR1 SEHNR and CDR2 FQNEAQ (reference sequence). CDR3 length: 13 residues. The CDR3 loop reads CASSPPQGYPQHF. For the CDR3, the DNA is TGTGCCAGCAGCCCCCCCCAGGGCTACCCCCAGCATTTT.

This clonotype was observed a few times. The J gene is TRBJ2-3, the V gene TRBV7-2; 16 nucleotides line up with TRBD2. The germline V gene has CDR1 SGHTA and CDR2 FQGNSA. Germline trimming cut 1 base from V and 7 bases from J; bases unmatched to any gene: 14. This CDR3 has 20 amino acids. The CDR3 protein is CASSLVGPGLAGGPGHTQYF. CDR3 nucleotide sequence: TGTGCCAGCAGCTTAGTGGGGCCGGGACTAGCGGGAGGGCCGGGCCATACGCAGTATTTT.

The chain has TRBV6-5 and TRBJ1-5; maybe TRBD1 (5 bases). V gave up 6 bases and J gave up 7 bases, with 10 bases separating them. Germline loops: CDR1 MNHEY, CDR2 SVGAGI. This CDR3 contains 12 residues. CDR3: CASRVRDQPQHF. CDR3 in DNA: TGTGCCAGCAGGGTCAGGGACCAGCCCCAGCATTTT.

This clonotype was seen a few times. Here the CDR3 reads CASSQEVVSNQPQHF. For the CDR3, the DNA is TGCGCCAGCAGCCAAGAGGTGGTATCTAATCAGCCCCAGCATTTT. This chain connects TRBV4-3 to TRBJ1-5; D is ambiguous. The CDR3 is 15 residues long. Germline lookup yields CDR1 LGHNA and CDR2 YSLEER. The V gene lost 0 bases and the J gene lost 4 bases, with 10 bases spanning the gap.

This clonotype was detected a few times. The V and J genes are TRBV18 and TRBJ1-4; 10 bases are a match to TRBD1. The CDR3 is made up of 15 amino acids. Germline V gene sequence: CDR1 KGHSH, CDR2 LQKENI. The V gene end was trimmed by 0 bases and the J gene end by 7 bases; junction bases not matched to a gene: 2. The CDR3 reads CASSPPWDRGEKLFF. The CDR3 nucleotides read TGTGCCAGCTCACCACCTTGGGACAGGGGTGAAAAACTGTTTTTT.

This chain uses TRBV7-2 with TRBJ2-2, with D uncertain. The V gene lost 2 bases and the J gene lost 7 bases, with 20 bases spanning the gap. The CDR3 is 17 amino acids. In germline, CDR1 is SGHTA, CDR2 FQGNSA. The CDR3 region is CASSLRVGAPVIGELFF. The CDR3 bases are TGTGCCAGCAGCTTAAGGGTTGGCGCCCCGGTGATCGGGGAGCTGTTTTTT.

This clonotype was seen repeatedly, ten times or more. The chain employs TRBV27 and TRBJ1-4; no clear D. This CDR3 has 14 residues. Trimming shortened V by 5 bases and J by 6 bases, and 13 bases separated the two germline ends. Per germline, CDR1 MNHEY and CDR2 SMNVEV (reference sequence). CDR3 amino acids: CASSPWGGYEKLFF. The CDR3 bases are TGTGCCAGCAGTCCCTGGGGAGGATATGAAAAACTGTTTTTT.

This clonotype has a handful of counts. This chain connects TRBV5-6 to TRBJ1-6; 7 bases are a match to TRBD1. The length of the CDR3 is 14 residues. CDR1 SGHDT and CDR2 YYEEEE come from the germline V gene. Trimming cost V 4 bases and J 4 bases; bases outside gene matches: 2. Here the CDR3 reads CASSKGAYNSPLHF. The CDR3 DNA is TGTGCCAGCAGCAAGGGGGCTTATAATTCACCCCTCCACTTT.

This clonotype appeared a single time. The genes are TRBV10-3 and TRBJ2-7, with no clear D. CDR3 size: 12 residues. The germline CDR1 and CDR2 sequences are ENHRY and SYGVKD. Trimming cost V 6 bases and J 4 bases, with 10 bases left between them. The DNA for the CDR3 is TGTGCCATCAGCGACGACCTATACGAGCAGTACTTC. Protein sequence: CAISDDLYEQYF.

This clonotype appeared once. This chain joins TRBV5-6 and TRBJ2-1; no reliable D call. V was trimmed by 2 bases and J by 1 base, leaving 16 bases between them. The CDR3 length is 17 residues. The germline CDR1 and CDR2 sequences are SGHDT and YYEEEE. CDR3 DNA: TGTGCCAGCAGCTTAGGGAAGGTAGCCGTATCCTACAATGAGCAGTTCTTC. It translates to CASSLGKVAVSYNEQFF.

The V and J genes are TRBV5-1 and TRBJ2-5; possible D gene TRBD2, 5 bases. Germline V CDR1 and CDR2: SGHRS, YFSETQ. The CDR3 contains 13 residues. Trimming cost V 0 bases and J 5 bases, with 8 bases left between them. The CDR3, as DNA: TGCGCCAGCAGCTTGGCGGGGATGGAGACCCAGTACTTC. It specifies CASSLAGMETQYF.

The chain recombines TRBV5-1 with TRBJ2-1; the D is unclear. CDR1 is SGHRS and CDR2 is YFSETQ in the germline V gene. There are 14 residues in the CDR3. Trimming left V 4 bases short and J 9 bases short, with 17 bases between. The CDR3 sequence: CASSPGSLRAEQFF. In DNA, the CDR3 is TGCGCCAGCAGCCCTGGGTCCCTACGCGCTGAGCAGTTCTTC.

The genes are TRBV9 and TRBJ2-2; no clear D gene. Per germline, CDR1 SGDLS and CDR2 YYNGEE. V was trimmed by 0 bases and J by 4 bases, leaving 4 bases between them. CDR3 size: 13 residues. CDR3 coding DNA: TGTGCCAGCAGCGTAGGCTTCACCGGGGAGCTGTTTTTT. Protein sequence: CASSVGFTGELFF.

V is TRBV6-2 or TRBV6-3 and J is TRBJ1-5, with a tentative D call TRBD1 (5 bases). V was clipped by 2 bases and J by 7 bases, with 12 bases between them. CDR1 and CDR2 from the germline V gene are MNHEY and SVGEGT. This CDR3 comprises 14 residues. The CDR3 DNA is TGTGCCAGCAGTTACGCCGAGGGGTTCCAGCCCCAGCATTTT. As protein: CASSYAEGFQPQHF.

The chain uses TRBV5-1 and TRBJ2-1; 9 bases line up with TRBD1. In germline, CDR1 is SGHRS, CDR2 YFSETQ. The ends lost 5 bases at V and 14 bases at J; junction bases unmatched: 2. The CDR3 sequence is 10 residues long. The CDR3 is CASRDRGEFF. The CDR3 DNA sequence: TGCGCCAGCAGGGACAGGGGCGAGTTCTTC.

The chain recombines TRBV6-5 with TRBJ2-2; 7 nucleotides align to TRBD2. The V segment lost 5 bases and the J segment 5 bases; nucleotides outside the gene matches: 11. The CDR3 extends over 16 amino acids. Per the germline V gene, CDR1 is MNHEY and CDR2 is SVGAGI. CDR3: CASSPRGSGRTGELFF. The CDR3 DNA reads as TGTGCCAGCAGTCCTCGGGGTAGCGGGCGAACCGGGGAGCTGTTTTTT.

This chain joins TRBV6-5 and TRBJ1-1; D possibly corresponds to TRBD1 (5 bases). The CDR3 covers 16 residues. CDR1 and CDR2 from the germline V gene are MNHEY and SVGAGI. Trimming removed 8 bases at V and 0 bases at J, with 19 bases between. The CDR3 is CASRRGVGLLNTEAFF. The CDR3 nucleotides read TGTGCCAGCCGGAGGGGAGTCGGCCTACTGAACACTGAAGCTTTCTTT.

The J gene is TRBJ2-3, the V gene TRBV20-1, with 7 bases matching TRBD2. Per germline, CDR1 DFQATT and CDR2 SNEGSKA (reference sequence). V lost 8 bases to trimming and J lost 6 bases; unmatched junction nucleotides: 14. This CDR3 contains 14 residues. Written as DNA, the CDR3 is TGCAGTCCGAAACGGGTCCCACTAGCGGATACGCAGTATTTT. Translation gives CSPKRVPLADTQYF.

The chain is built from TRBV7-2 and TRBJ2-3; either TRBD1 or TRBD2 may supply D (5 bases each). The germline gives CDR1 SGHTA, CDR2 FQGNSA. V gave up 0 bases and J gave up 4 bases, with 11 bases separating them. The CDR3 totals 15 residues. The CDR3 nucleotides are TGTGCCAGCAGCTTAGCGGGACCGGCAGCAGATACGCAGTATTTT. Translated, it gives CASSLAGPAADTQYF.

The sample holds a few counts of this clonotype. The CDR3 is CASSEVGANQPQHF. The CDR3, as DNA: TGTGCCAGCAGTGAAGTGGGGGCAAATCAGCCCCAGCATTTT. The rearrangement joins TRBV2 to TRBJ1-5, with a weak D call TRBD1 (6 bases). The germline V and J ends were trimmed by 1 base and 4 bases, with 8 bases remaining between them. Germline V gene data show CDR1 as SNHLY and CDR2 as FYNNEI. The CDR3 totals 14 residues.

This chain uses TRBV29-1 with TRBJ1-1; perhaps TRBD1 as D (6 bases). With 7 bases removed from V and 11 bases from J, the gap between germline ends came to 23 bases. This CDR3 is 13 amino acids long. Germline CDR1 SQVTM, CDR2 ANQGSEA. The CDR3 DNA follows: TGCAGCGCCGTACCGGGCGGGGTCAGGGGCGCTTTCTTT. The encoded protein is CSAVPGGVRGAFF.

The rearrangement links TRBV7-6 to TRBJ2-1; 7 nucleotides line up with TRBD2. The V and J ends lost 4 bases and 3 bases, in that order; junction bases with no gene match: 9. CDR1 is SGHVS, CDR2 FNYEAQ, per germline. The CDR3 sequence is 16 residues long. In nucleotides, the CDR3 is TGTGCCAGCAGCTCGATAGCGGGTGCCCTCTACAATGAGCAGTTCTTC. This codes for CASSSIAGALYNEQFF.

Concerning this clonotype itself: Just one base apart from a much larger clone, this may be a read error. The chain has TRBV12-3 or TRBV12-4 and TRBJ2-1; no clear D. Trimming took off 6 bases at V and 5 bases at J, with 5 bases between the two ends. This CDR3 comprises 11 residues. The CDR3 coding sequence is TGTGCCAGCAGCCAGAACAATGAGCAGTTCTTC. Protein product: CASSQNNEQFF.